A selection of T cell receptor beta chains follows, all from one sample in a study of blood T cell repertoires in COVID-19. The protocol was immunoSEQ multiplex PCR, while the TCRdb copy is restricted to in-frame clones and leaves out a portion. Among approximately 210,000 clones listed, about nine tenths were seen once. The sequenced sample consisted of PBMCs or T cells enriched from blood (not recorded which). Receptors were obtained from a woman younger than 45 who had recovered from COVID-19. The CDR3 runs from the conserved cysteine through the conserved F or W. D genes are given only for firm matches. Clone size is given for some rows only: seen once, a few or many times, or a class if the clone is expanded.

cdr3_nt: TGTGCCAGCAGCCTTACCGGAGGACTAGCTCAAGAGACCCAGTACTTC
cdr3_aa: CASSLTGGLAQETQYF
j_call: TRBJ2-5
d_call: TRBD2
clone_size: -
v_call: TRBV11-2

cdr3_nt: TGTGCCAGCTCACCATTGGGACCCCGGGGGAGTGAAAAACTGTTTTTT
cdr3_aa: CASSPLGPRGSEKLFF
j_call: TRBJ1-4
d_call: -
clone_size: once
v_call: TRBV18

cdr3_nt: TGTGCCAGCAGAAATATCCCTGCCGGAGATACGCAGTATTTT
cdr3_aa: CASRNIPAGDTQYF
j_call: TRBJ2-3
d_call: -
clone_size: -
v_call: TRBV6-5

cdr3_nt: TGTGCCAGCAGCTTAGGTAGCGGGGGGATCCAAGAGACCCAGTACTTC
cdr3_aa: CASSLGSGGIQETQYF
j_call: TRBJ2-5
d_call: TRBD2
clone_size: -
v_call: TRBV5-4

cdr3_nt: TGTGCCAGAACTGATCCCCTGGCCTACTGGGACTCCTTGGAGCAGTACTTC
cdr3_aa: CARTDPLAYWDSLEQYF
j_call: TRBJ2-7
d_call: -
clone_size: -
v_call: TRBV5-3

cdr3_nt: TGTGCCAGCACGACGGACCTGCGGGGAGACTATGGCTACACCTTC
cdr3_aa: CASTTDLRGDYGYTF
j_call: TRBJ1-2
d_call: -
clone_size: -
v_call: TRBV6-5

cdr3_nt: TGTGCCAGCAGCCAAGTCGTCCTCCGAGATTCACCCCTCCACTTT
cdr3_aa: CASSQVVLRDSPLHF
j_call: TRBJ1-6
d_call: -
clone_size: -
v_call: TRBV3-1/TRBV3-2

cdr3_nt: TGTGCCAGCAGCAAGGAGGCGCAGCTCATGAGCTCTGGAAACACCATATATTTT
cdr3_aa: CASSKEAQLMSSGNTIYF
j_call: TRBJ1-3
d_call: -
clone_size: -
v_call: TRBV11-3

cdr3_nt: TGTGCCAGCAGCCAACCAGGTGCGGGCTTAAATGAAAAACTGTTTTTT
cdr3_aa: CASSQPGAGLNEKLFF
j_call: TRBJ1-4
d_call: -
clone_size: once
v_call: TRBV14

cdr3_nt: TGTGCCAGCAGCCAAGACTCGGTCACTGAAGCTTTCTTT
cdr3_aa: CASSQDSVTEAFF
j_call: TRBJ1-1
d_call: -
clone_size: -
v_call: TRBV3-1/TRBV3-2